These 23 T cell receptor beta chains share one sample of origin, sequenced in a study of identifying expanded T cells in peripheral blood. TCRdb's copy holds only in-frame clones and misses some; the assay was immunoSEQ multiplex PCR. The table lists 95,000 or so clones, 70% to 90% of them singletons. The sequenced sample was blood. The receptors were sampled from a person aged 18 to 75 in good health.

The rearrangement uses TRBV19 and TRBJ2-1; 9 nucleotides align to TRBD1. CDR3 size: 15 residues. V lost 5 bases to trimming and J lost 9 bases; unmatched junction nucleotides: 11. CDR1 and CDR2 from the germline V gene are LNHDA and SQIVND (reference sequence). Here the CDR3 DNA reads TGTGCCAGTAGTCCCGAGGGACAGGGATTCCGTGAGCAGTTCTTC. It is translated as CASSPEGQGFREQFF.

The genes are TRBV7-2 and TRBJ1-6; perhaps TRBD1 as D (6 bases). V shed 5 bases and J shed 8 bases, with 19 bases lying between them. Germline V lookup: CDR1 SGHTA, CDR2 FQGNSA. The CDR3 runs 16 residues. The CDR3 sequence is CASSRSSGQGYSPLHF. CDR3 nucleotides: TGTGCCAGCAGCCGATCATCAGGGCAGGGGTATTCACCCCTCCACTTT.

The chain has TRBV4-1 and TRBJ1-3; D is unresolved. The V gene lost 4 bases and the J gene lost 2 bases, with 15 bases spanning the gap. The CDR3 totals 16 residues. The germline gives CDR1 MGHRA, CDR2 YSYEKL. CDR3 sequence reads: CASSLGQNLAGNTIYF. CDR3 coding DNA: TGCGCCAGCAGCCTAGGCCAGAATCTCGCTGGAAACACCATATATTTT.

The V and J genes are TRBV4-1 and TRBJ2-1; D call uncertain. Germline lookup yields CDR1 MGHRA and CDR2 YSYEKL. V shed 3 bases and J shed 2 bases, with 11 bases lying between them. CDR3 length equals 15 residues. As DNA, the CDR3 is TGCGCCAGCAGCCATCCTGTTACAGCCTACAATGAGCAGTTCTTC. Protein sequence: CASSHPVTAYNEQFF.

V and J are TRBV10-3 and TRBJ2-3; the D gene is possibly TRBD2 (6 bases). Germline CDR1 is ENHRY and CDR2 is SYGVKD. Trimming stripped 6 bases from V and 0 bases from J, with 7 bases between. The CDR3 is 13 amino acids. Written as DNA, the CDR3 is TGTGCCATCAGGGGGGGAAGCACAGATACGCAGTATTTT. Translated, it gives CAIRGGSTDTQYF.

The rearrangement uses TRBV11-2 and TRBJ1-4; D gene uncertain. V was trimmed by 1 base and J by 4 bases, leaving 13 bases between them. Germline V CDR1 and CDR2: SGHAT, FQNNGV. This CDR3 has 16 amino acids. The CDR3 sequence: CASSLGARLGNEKLFF. The CDR3, as DNA: TGTGCCAGCAGCTTAGGGGCCCGGCTGGGTAATGAAAAACTGTTTTTT.

V gene TRBV29-1 combines with J gene TRBJ2-2, with D possibly called TRBD1 or TRBD2 (5 bases each). Germline values: CDR1 SQVTM, CDR2 ANQGSEA. This CDR3 region has 15 residues. Trimming pared 4 bases from V and 6 bases from J, leaving 18 bases between. The CDR3 region has the DNA TGCAGCGTTGCGTCGGGGCCTCAATATGCCGGGGAGCTGTTTTTT. Protein sequence: CSVASGPQYAGELFF.

The CDR3, as DNA: TGTGCCAGCAGCTTAAGGTTAGGGACAGGGTCTTGGGAGCAGTACTTC. It yields the protein CASSLRLGTGSWEQYF. V and J are TRBV7-8 and TRBJ2-7, with 9 nucleotides matching TRBD1. Per the germline V gene, CDR1 is SGHVS and CDR2 is FQNEAQ. The CDR3 consists of 16 residues. J was trimmed by 7 bases and V by 2 bases; bases with no gene match: 12. Full variable domain (outside the CDR3, taken from reference TRBV7-8 and TRBJ2-7): GAGVSQSPRYKVAKRGQDVALRCDPISGHVSLFWYQQALGQGPEFLTYFQNEAQLDKSGLPSDRFFAERPEGSVSTLKIQRTQQEDSAVYLCASSLRLGTGSWEQYFGPGTRLTVT.

The chain is built from TRBV7-2 and TRBJ1-4; tentatively, D is TRBD1 (5 bases). V was shortened by 1 base and J by 5 bases, with 17 bases between the two germline ends. The CDR3 is 17 amino acids. Germline-derived CDR1 and CDR2 are SGHTA and FQGNSA. CDR3 DNA sequence: TGTGCCAGCAGCTTAGGACCCTCAGGGTTTGCGAATGAAAAACTGTTTTTT. Translating gives CASSLGPSGFANEKLFF.

The rearrangement uses TRBV15 and TRBJ1-1; perhaps TRBD1 as D (5 bases). The CDR3 is 16 residues long. Trimming left V 1 base short and J 1 base short, with 13 bases between. Germline V lookup: CDR1 LNHNV, CDR2 YYDKDF (reference sequence). The CDR3 DNA reads as TGTGCCACCAGCAGAGGCCTAGGGGAAGGGAACACTGAAGCTTTCTTT. Translated: CATSRGLGEGNTEAFF.

This clone has just one count. V and J are TRBV11-2 and TRBJ2-2, with TRBD1 identical over 7 bases. After removal of 6 bases from V and 7 bases from J, the junction contained 17 bases not matched to a gene. Germline lookup yields CDR1 SGHAT and CDR2 FQNNGV. The CDR3 covers 17 residues. The DNA of the CDR3 is TGTGCCAGCAGAAGATGGACAGGAGAAGAACTGGGCGGGGAGCTGTTTTTT. Translation gives CASRRWTGEELGGELFF.

This chain uses TRBV27 with TRBJ2-3; a possible D gene is TRBD2 (5 bases). V lost 6 bases, J lost 6 bases, and 16 bases lay in between. The germline CDR1 and CDR2 sequences are MNHEY and SMNVEV (reference sequence). This CDR3 comprises 14 residues. DNA for the CDR3: TGTGCCAGCAGGGTGGTCCCGGGATGGGATACGCAGTATTTT. Translated, it gives CASRVVPGWDTQYF.

V usage is TRBV7-8 and J usage is TRBJ1-6; tentative D call: TRBD1 (5 bases). The CDR3 extends over 16 amino acids. The germline gives CDR1 SGHVS, CDR2 FQNEAQ. The ends were cut back, 5 bases at V and 5 bases at J, with 16 bases in the middle. The CDR3 region is CASSQIPGGNNSPLHF. The CDR3, as DNA: TGTGCCAGCAGCCAAATCCCGGGGGGAAATAATTCACCCCTCCACTTT.

The chain combines TRBV4-3 with TRBJ1-2; D gene uncertain. The CDR3 length is 17 residues. In germline, CDR1 is LGHNA, CDR2 YSLEER. The V end was cut by 4 bases, the J end by 2 bases, with 20 bases between. This chain's CDR3 is CASSRQENSYVNYGYTF. The CDR3 coding sequence is TGCGCCAGCAGCCGCCAGGAAAACTCATATGTGAACTATGGCTACACCTTC.

This clone was observed a handful of times. The chain combines TRBV13 with TRBJ2-1; no reliable D call. The CDR3 loop spans 15 amino acids. From germline, CDR1 is PRHDT and CDR2 FYEKMQ (reference sequence). V shed 0 bases and J shed 0 bases, with 6 bases lying between them. CDR3 sequence: CASSLGHDSYNEQFF. CDR3 DNA: TGTGCCAGCAGCTTAGGGCATGACTCCTACAATGAGCAGTTCTTC.

This chain links TRBV28 with TRBJ1-3; TRBD1 is a possible D gene (6 bases). V lost 4 bases and J 0 bases, leaving 16 bases between the germline ends. The CDR3 has 17 residues. Germline V gene lookup returns CDR1 MDHEN and CDR2 SYDVKM. The CDR3 sequence: CASSSDPTGSSGNTIYF. The CDR3, as DNA: TGTGCCAGCAGTTCCGACCCGACAGGCTCCTCTGGAAACACCATATATTTT.

This clone came up once. The V gene is TRBV13, the J gene TRBJ2-1, with D uncertain. Germline V CDR1 and CDR2: PRHDT, FYEKMQ (reference sequence). The V gene lost 5 bases and the J gene lost 8 bases, with 16 bases spanning the gap. The CDR3 length is 14 residues. CDR3 coding DNA: TGTGCCAGCAGCCCCCGGTTGGGGATCGATGAGCAGTTCTTC. Translation: CASSPRLGIDEQFF.

V usage is TRBV19 and J usage is TRBJ2-7, with 7 bases matching TRBD1. The germline V gene has CDR1 LNHDA and CDR2 SQIVND (reference sequence). The CDR3 spans 16 residues. Losses at the gene ends were 5 bases for V and 5 bases for J; bases not matched to a gene: 15. CDR3 residues: CASSPHRGRPVDEQYF. DNA for the CDR3: TGTGCCAGTAGTCCACACAGGGGCCGGCCGGTAGACGAGCAGTACTTC.

The chain employs TRBV5-3 and TRBJ1-4, with D uncertain. TRBV5-3 is an ORF, and what it does is uncertain. Between the trimmed V and J ends, which lost 2 bases and 2 bases, there was a span of 13 bases. There are 16 residues in the CDR3. This CDR3 is CARSLPGLYTNEKLFF. The CDR3 DNA follows: TGTGCCAGAAGCTTACCGGGGTTGTACACTAATGAAAAACTGTTTTTT.

The J gene is TRBJ1-6, the V gene TRBV18; tentatively, D is TRBD1 (5 bases). The CDR3 runs 16 residues. Germline V gene sequence: CDR1 KGHSH, CDR2 LQKENI. V was pared by 6 bases and J by 3 bases, with 15 bases between. This chain's CDR3 is CASSPTAKIYNSPLHF. CDR3 in DNA: TGTGCCAGCTCTCCGACAGCGAAAATCTATAATTCACCCCTCCACTTT.

The genes are TRBV7-9 and TRBJ2-5; 7 positions agree with TRBD1. V gave up 7 bases and J gave up 1 base; unmatched junction bases: 9. Germline V CDR1 and CDR2: SEHNR, FQNEAQ (reference sequence). This CDR3 has 15 residues. CDR3 nucleotide sequence: TGTGCCAGCACGAATACCGGGGACAGCCAAGAGACCCAGTACTTC. It specifies CASTNTGDSQETQYF.

This rearrangement joins TRBV5-4 to TRBJ1-4, with TRBD1 matching 10 bases. Germline-derived CDR1 and CDR2 are SGHNT and YYREEE (reference sequence). This CDR3 spans 14 amino acids. The trim removed 4 bases at V and 8 bases at J, leaving 5 bases unmatched. For the CDR3, the DNA is TGTGCCAGCAGCACCGGACAGGGGGGGGAAAAACTGTTTTTT. Residues: CASSTGQGGEKLFF. The full variable domain, rest sourced from reference TRBV5-4 and TRBJ1-4, is ETGVTQSPTHLIKTRGQQVTLRCSSQSGHNTVSWYQQALGQGPQFIFQYYREEENGRGNFPPRFSGLQFPNYSSELNVNALELDDSALYLCASSTGQGGEKLFFGSGTQLSVL.

The gene calls are TRBV11-2 and TRBJ1-6, with D maybe TRBD1 (5 bases). In germline, CDR1 is SGHAT, CDR2 FQNNGV. This CDR3 is 13 amino acids long. Trimming took off 1 base at V and 10 bases at J, with 8 bases between the two ends. The DNA of the CDR3 is TGTGCCAGCAGCTTAGGTGAGGGGTCACCCCTCCACTTT. Its protein is CASSLGEGSPLHF.